A selection of T cell receptor beta chains follows, all from one sample in a study of blood T cell repertoires in COVID-19. TCRdb keeps only in-frame clones here, not all; method: immunoSEQ multiplex PCR. The sample records roughly 46,000 clones, about 88% being singletons. The sample consisted of peripheral blood. The origin of the receptors is a man between 45 and 60 years old with active COVID-19. Both conserved end residues are part of each CDR3. A D gene is named only where the DNA matches it firmly. Some rows mark clone size as missing; the rest say once, few, many or name a class of expanded clone.

size,D,J,V,CDR3,DNA
-,-,TRBJ1-2,TRBV18,CASSPLLDSTGYTF,TGTGCCAGCTCACCACTTTTAGATTCTACGGGCTACACCTTC
-,-,TRBJ2-3,TRBV20-1,CSASSGILTDTQYF,TGCAGTGCTAGTTCCGGGATACTCACAGATACGCAGTATTTT
-,-,TRBJ2-1,TRBV4-2,CASRGAEPYNEQFF,TGTGCCAGCCGCGGAGCCGAGCCGTACAATGAGCAGTTCTTC
-,TRBD2,TRBJ2-1,TRBV6-1,CASSEWREAYNEQFF,TGTGCCAGCAGTGAATGGCGGGAGGCTTACAATGAGCAGTTCTTC
-,TRBD1,TRBJ1-2,TRBV11-2,CASSLTPDRAYGYTF,TGTGCCAGCAGCTTGACGCCGGACAGGGCTTATGGCTACACCTTC
-,-,TRBJ1-5,TRBV5-1,CASSLEGIGSNQPQHF,TGCGCCAGCAGCTTGGAGGGGATAGGGAGCAATCAGCCCCAGCATTTT
once,TRBD2,TRBJ2-1,TRBV3-1/TRBV3-2,CASSQRGRRGGRNEQFF,TGTGCCAGCAGTCAAAGGGGACGGCGGGGGGGCCGAAATGAGCAGTTCTTC
once,TRBD1,TRBJ1-2,TRBV6-6,CASSYPQGGNYGYTF,TGTGCCAGCAGTTACCCACAGGGGGGGAACTATGGCTACACCTTC
-,TRBD1,TRBJ1-1,TRBV10-3,CAIRGTGGLNTEAFF,TGTGCCATCAGGGGGACAGGGGGCCTTAACACTGAAGCTTTCTTT
-,TRBD2,TRBJ2-1,TRBV28,CASSEGTSGRKVNEQFF,TGTGCCAGCAGTGAGGGGACTAGCGGGCGAAAAGTAAATGAGCAGTTCTTC
-,-,TRBJ1-1,TRBV7-9,CASSLARAMNTEAFF,TGTGCCAGCAGCTTAGCGAGGGCGATGAACACTGAAGCTTTCTTT
-,-,TRBJ2-7,TRBV2,CASSASPYEQYF,TGTGCCAGCAGTGCGAGCCCGTACGAGCAGTACTTC
once,TRBD1,TRBJ2-7,TRBV6-5,CASSKDRDYEQYF,TGTGCCAGCAGCAAAGACAGGGACTACGAGCAGTACTTC
-,TRBD2,TRBJ2-5,TRBV5-4,CASSLASGGGETQYF,TGTGCCAGCAGCTTGGCTAGCGGGGGTGGAGAGACCCAGTACTTC
once,TRBD2,TRBJ2-2,TRBV6-5,CASSRTSEDGELFF,TGTGCCAGCAGTCGGACTAGCGAGGACGGGGAGCTGTTTTTT
-,TRBD2,TRBJ2-3,TRBV11-2,CASSPRTSLDTQYF,TGTGCCAGCAGCCCACGGACTAGCTTAGATACGCAGTATTTT
-,-,TRBJ2-1,TRBV24-1,CATSDNFKSSYNEQFF,TGTGCCACCAGTGATAACTTTAAAAGCTCCTACAATGAGCAGTTCTTC
-,TRBD1,TRBJ2-3,TRBV5-4,CASIPRGTGSDTQYF,TGTGCCAGCATCCCCAGGGGGACAGGGTCAGATACGCAGTATTTT
-,-,TRBJ2-4,TRBV27,CASSLDRKLAKNIQYF,TGTGCCAGTTCCCTCGACAGAAAACTAGCCAAAAACATTCAGTACTTC
once,-,TRBJ1-2,TRBV5-1,CASSLTVNYGYTF,TGCGCCAGCAGCTTGACAGTAAACTATGGCTACACCTTC
-,TRBD2,TRBJ2-3,TRBV19,CASSTQREGSDTQYF,TGTGCCAGTAGTACCCAGCGGGAGGGCTCAGATACGCAGTATTTT
-,-,TRBJ2-3,TRBV27,CASSLAAGADTQYF,TGTGCCAGCAGTTTAGCTGCAGGGGCAGATACGCAGTATTTT
-,TRBD2,TRBJ2-1,TRBV5-1,CASMIGTSGDIRGNEQFF,TGCGCCAGCATGATCGGGACTAGCGGGGACATACGGGGCAATGAGCAGTTCTTC
once,-,TRBJ1-1,TRBV6-5,CASSFGRVNTEAFF,TGTGCCAGCAGTTTCGGGCGGGTGAACACTGAAGCTTTCTTT
-,TRBD2,TRBJ2-3,TRBV27,CASSFSSGSTDTQYF,TGTGCCAGCAGTTTTTCCAGCGGGAGTACAGATACGCAGTATTTT
once,-,TRBJ1-5,TRBV7-9,CASSDQRPQPQHF,TGTGCCAGCAGCGACCAGAGGCCTCAGCCCCAGCATTTT
-,-,TRBJ1-4,TRBV5-1,CASNLGGTAGIGNEKLFF,TGCGCCAGCAACTTAGGCGGGACGGCCGGGATTGGTAATGAAAAACTGTTTTTT
-,-,TRBJ1-6,TRBV3-1/TRBV3-2,CASSQGDMSSYNSPLHF,TGTGCCAGCAGCCAAGGTGACATGAGCTCCTATAATTCACCCCTCCACTTT
-,TRBD2,TRBJ2-2,TRBV7-3,CASSVTLAGANTGELFF,TGTGCCAGCAGCGTAACCCTAGCGGGGGCCAACACCGGGGAGCTGTTTTTT
-,-,TRBJ1-4,TRBV6-5,CASSSSTGAREKLFF,-
-,TRBD1,TRBJ1-2,TRBV6-5,CASSWDRGRGGYTF,TGTGCCAGCAGTTGGGACAGGGGGCGCGGAGGCTACACCTTC
-,TRBD2,TRBJ2-7,TRBV12-5,CASGRTSGGSYEQYF,TGTGCTAGTGGGCGGACTAGCGGGGGTTCCTACGAGCAGTACTTC
-,-,TRBJ1-4,TRBV6-5,CASSYTGDNEKLFF,TGTGCCAGCAGTTACACAGGAGATAATGAAAAACTGTTTTTT
few,-,TRBJ2-3,TRBV7-8,CASSSARTDTQYF,TGTGCCAGCAGCTCCGCACGGACAGATACGCAGTATTTT
once,TRBD2,TRBJ2-7,TRBV6-5,CASREGGYEQYF,TGTGCCAGCCGGGAGGGAGGGTACGAGCAGTACTTC
-,-,TRBJ1-2,TRBV5-1,CASSSGEQQNNYGYTF,TGCGCCAGCAGCTCCGGGGAACAACAGAATAACTATGGCTACACCTTC
-,-,TRBJ2-7,TRBV5-4,CASSFGPRDLTTYEQYF,TGTGCCAGCAGCTTTGGTCCGCGGGACTTGACCACATACGAGCAGTACTTC
-,-,TRBJ1-1,TRBV12-3/TRBV12-4,CASTLRQVEAFF,TGTGCCAGCACCCTACGACAGGTAGAAGCTTTCTTT
few,-,TRBJ2-7,TRBV7-9,CASSLRGASYEQYF,TGTGCCAGCAGCTTACGGGGGGCATCCTACGAGCAGTACTTC
-,TRBD2,TRBJ2-1,TRBV7-2,CASSISSGTSPAYEQFF,TGTGCCAGCAGCATAAGTAGCGGGACCTCGCCTGCCTATGAGCAGTTCTTC
once,TRBD2,TRBJ2-3,TRBV4-2,CASSPLGLAGGQSTDTQYF,TGTGCCAGCAGTCCTCTAGGACTAGCGGGGGGCCAAAGCACAGATACGCAGTATTTT
-,-,TRBJ2-5,TRBV27,CASSYGPVTVAMAQHF,TGTGCCAGCAGTTACGGGCCGGTGACAGTGGCGATGGCCCAGCACTTC
-,-,TRBJ2-1,TRBV9,CASSPQVGGAYNEQFF,TGTGCCAGCAGCCCTCAAGTAGGGGGGGCCTACAATGAGCAGTTCTTC
-,TRBD1,TRBJ2-2,TRBV14,CASTRQGSATGELFF,TGTGCCAGCACCAGACAGGGTTCTGCCACCGGGGAGCTGTTTTTT
-,TRBD1,TRBJ2-3,TRBV6-5,CASGKDRSTTDTQYF,TGTGCCAGCGGAAAGGACAGGAGTACCACAGATACGCAGTATTTT
-,-,TRBJ1-1,TRBV7-8,CASSLVQVMNTEAFF,TGTGCCAGCAGCTTAGTGCAGGTCATGAACACTGAAGCTTTCTTT
once,-,TRBJ2-1,TRBV7-2,CASSLAPPGRSYNEQFF,TGTGCCAGCAGCTTAGCGCCCCCAGGGCGCTCCTACAATGAGCAGTTCTTC
-,-,TRBJ2-2,TRBV9,CASSAGVGELFF,TGTGCCAGCAGCGCAGGGGTCGGGGAGCTGTTTTTT
-,-,TRBJ2-2,TRBV6-5,CASRFPGTYTGELFF,TGTGCCAGCAGATTTCCCGGGACATACACCGGGGAGCTGTTTTTT
-,-,TRBJ2-7,TRBV28,CASSFSGSTYEQYF,TGTGCCAGCAGTTTTTCGGGGTCCACCTACGAGCAGTACTTC
once,TRBD1,TRBJ2-5,TRBV24-1,CATSGPGQGQETQYF,TGTGCCACCAGTGGCCCGGGACAGGGACAAGAGACCCAGTACTTC
-,-,TRBJ1-1,TRBV29-1,CSVEATGTNTEAFF,TGCAGCGTTGAGGCAACAGGGACGAACACTGAAGCTTTCTTT
-,-,TRBJ2-2,TRBV7-9,CASSLAAGGTGELFF,TGTGCCAGCAGCTTAGCCGCCGGGGGTACCGGGGAGCTGTTTTTT
-,TRBD2,TRBJ2-1,TRBV2,CASSVREGDEQFF,TGTGCCAGCAGTGTGCGGGAGGGCGATGAGCAGTTCTTC
-,-,TRBJ1-3,TRBV7-6,CASSPDSYSGNTIYF,TGTGCCAGCAGCCCCGACAGCTACTCTGGAAACACCATATATTTT
-,-,TRBJ1-1,TRBV21-1,CASSLTGESMEAFF,TGTGCCAGCAGCTTGACGGGGGAGAGCATGGAAGCTTTCTTT
-,TRBD2,TRBJ2-3,TRBV12-5,CASAPVAGGRPDTQYF,TGTGCTAGTGCTCCGGTAGCGGGGGGGCGACCAGATACGCAGTATTTT
-,TRBD2,TRBJ2-5,TRBV7-2,CASSLSSGGRGTQYF,TGTGCCAGCAGCTTATCATCGGGGGGAAGAGGGACCCAGTACTTC
-,TRBD1,TRBJ2-7,TRBV7-8,CASSKRTGSTYEQYF,TGTGCCAGCAGCAAACGGACAGGGTCTACCTACGAGCAGTACTTC
-,TRBD2,TRBJ2-7,TRBV28,CASSPSLAVSEQYF,TGTGCCAGCAGTCCCTCCCTAGCGGTGTCCGAGCAGTACTTC